Following are 27 T cell receptor beta chains from one sample sequenced in a study of identical twins. TCRdb called the 5' RACE reads again in MiXCR, with one record for every CDR3 protein. The sample has roughly 490,000 distinct CDR3 sequences, around an eighth seen once. In addition, the sample was reused for a study of yellow fever vaccine responses in identical twins.

The sample was CD4+ T cells sorted from blood. These receptors all stem from a woman under 30 in good health.

The rearrangement joins TRBV28 to TRBJ2-1; 9 nucleotides line up with TRBD1. Looked up from germline, CDR1 is MDHEN and CDR2 is SYDVKM. The CDR3 extends over 15 amino acids. Germline trimming cut 6 bases from V and 8 bases from J; bases unmatched to any gene: 11. The CDR3 protein is CASSRPGQGTDEQFF. CDR3 DNA sequence: TGTGCCAGCAGCCGACCGGGACAGGGTACAGATGAGCAGTTCTTC. Full variable domain (rest looked up from reference TRBV28 and TRBJ2-1): DVKVTQSSRYLVKRTGEKVFLECVQDMDHENMFWYRQDPGLGLRLIYFSYDVKMKEKGDIPEGYSVSREKKERFSLILESASTNQTSMYLCASSRPGQGTDEQFFGPGTRLTVL.

This clonotype was observed a few times. V is TRBV12-3 or TRBV12-4 and J is TRBJ1-5, with 7 nucleotides matching TRBD1. Trimming removed 6 bases from V and 4 bases from J; junction bases left unmatched: 6. The CDR3 consists of 14 residues. The CDR3 protein is CASSPDRDNQPQHF. For the CDR3, the DNA is TGTGCCAGCAGCCCCGACAGGGATAATCAGCCCCAGCATTTT.

This chain uses TRBV25-1 with TRBJ2-7; no clear D gene. Germline V lookup: CDR1 MGHDK, CDR2 SYGVNS. CDR3 size: 13 residues. V was trimmed by 2 bases and J by 5 bases, leaving 10 bases between them. The CDR3, as DNA: TGTGCCAGCAGTGAACCCCCTGCCGACGAGCAGTACTTC. It encodes CASSEPPADEQYF.

CDR3 residues: CAISPQGSEKLFF. The CDR3 bases are TGTGCCATCTCCCCACAGGGATCTGAAAAACTGTTTTTT. The chain is built from TRBV10-3 and TRBJ1-4; tentative D call: TRBD1 (6 bases). The CDR3 has 13 amino acids. Looked up from germline, CDR1 is ENHRY and CDR2 is SYGVKD. Deletions cut 8 bases from V and 7 bases from J, with 14 bases between.

This clonotype has only a few counts. The J gene is TRBJ1-6, the V gene TRBV3-1, with D unresolved. Deletions cut 1 base from V and 8 bases from J, with 6 bases between. The germline gives CDR1 LGHDT, CDR2 YNNKEL (reference sequence). This CDR3 has 13 residues. The CDR3 protein is CASSQGTYSPLHF. The CDR3 DNA reads TGTGCCAGCAGCCAAGGAACTTATTCACCCCTCCACTTT.

The table lists this clonotype with a few counts. The V gene is TRBV7-2, the J gene TRBJ2-7, with 10 bases identical to TRBD2. Germline CDR1 and CDR2: SGHTA and FQGNSA. After removal of 2 bases from V and 9 bases from J, the junction contained 10 bases not matched to a gene. The CDR3 totals 15 residues. The CDR3 loop reads CASSLRLAGESGQYF. CDR3 sequence (DNA): TGTGCCAGCAGCTTACGGCTAGCGGGAGAATCCGGGCAGTACTTC.

This clonotype was counted only a few times. The chain joins TRBV27 to TRBJ2-1; 7 bases align to TRBD2. There are 14 residues in the CDR3. V shed 4 bases and J 7 bases; nucleotides not matched to a gene: 7. Germline V gene lookup returns CDR1 MNHEY and CDR2 SMNVEV (reference sequence). In DNA, the CDR3 is TGTGCCAGCAGTTGGGGGACTATAGTTAATGAGCAGTTCTTC. Its translation: CASSWGTIVNEQFF.

This clonotype was seen a few times. The rearrangement links TRBV19 to TRBJ2-5, with D tentatively TRBD1 (6 bases). V lost 8 bases and J lost 5, with 12 bases in between. From germline, CDR1 is LNHDA and CDR2 SQIVND (reference sequence). This CDR3 has 12 residues. CDR3 in DNA: TGTGCCAGTGGGACACTTTCGGAGACCCAGTACTTC. It is translated as CASGTLSETQYF.

CDR3 sequence (DNA): TGTGCCAGCAGTGAGCCAGGCCGCTATGGCTACACCTTC. It encodes CASSEPGRYGYTF. This chain connects TRBV2 to TRBJ1-2; no firm D call. Germline CDR1 SNHLY, CDR2 FYNNEI. The CDR3 length is 13 residues. The V end was cut by 3 bases, the J end by 4 bases, with 9 bases between.

This chain links TRBV15 with TRBJ2-1, with 7 nucleotides matching TRBD1. Germline V gene data show CDR1 as LNHNV and CDR2 as YYDKDF (reference sequence). There are 14 residues in the CDR3. V shed 5 bases, J shed 2 bases, and the junction held 3 bases outside the gene matches. This chain's CDR3 is CATSRDRTYNEQFF. Written as DNA, the CDR3 is TGTGCCACCAGCCGGGACAGAACCTACAATGAGCAGTTCTTC.

A few counts support this clonotype. V usage is TRBV2 and J usage is TRBJ2-1; 9 nucleotides line up with TRBD2. The V segment lost 2 bases and the J segment 4 bases; nucleotides outside the gene matches: 6. The CDR3 length is 16 residues. Germline loops: CDR1 SNHLY, CDR2 FYNNEI. CDR3 bases: TGTGCCAGCAGTGAATATACTAGCGGGTGGTACAATGAGCAGTTCTTC. It codes for CASSEYTSGWYNEQFF.

This clonotype turned up a few times. The gene calls are TRBV4-3 and TRBJ2-1; 10 nucleotides line up with TRBD2. CDR3 length: 18 amino acids. Germline loops: CDR1 LGHNA, CDR2 YSLEER. V trimming: 0 bases; J trimming: 4 bases; junction bases outside the gene matches: 9. The CDR3 DNA follows: TGCGCCAGCAGCCAAGAGGGAGTAGCGGGAGGAGATTACAATGAGCAGTTCTTC. It specifies CASSQEGVAGGDYNEQFF.

The chain is built from TRBV5-1 and TRBJ1-1; D perhaps matches TRBD1 (6 bases). Germline values: CDR1 SGHRS, CDR2 YFSETQ. Between the trimmed V and J ends, which lost 4 bases and 4 bases, there was a span of 14 bases. The CDR3 runs to 14 residues. The DNA of the CDR3 is TGCGCCAGCAGCCCAATCGAAGGGGGCACTGAAGCTTTCTTT. Protein product: CASSPIEGGTEAFF.

This clonotype was detected ten times or more. The chain couples TRBV20-1 to TRBJ2-3; 7 nucleotides match TRBD2. V lost 5 bases, J lost 3 bases, and 17 bases stayed unmatched. The germline CDR1 and CDR2 sequences are DFQATT and SNEGSKA (reference sequence). The CDR3 has 17 residues. The CDR3 spells CSAPLAGRADGTDTQYF. The CDR3 DNA reads TGCAGTGCTCCCCTGGCGGGGAGGGCGGACGGGACAGATACGCAGTATTTT.

In this sample, this clonotype turned up many times. The chain combines TRBV29-1 with TRBJ2-1; TRBD1 matches 9 bases. The germline CDR1 and CDR2 sequences are SQVTM and ANQGSEA. With V trimmed by 4 bases and J by 7 bases, 5 bases remained unmatched. The CDR3 loop spans 13 amino acids. This chain's CDR3 is CSVGGQGRNEQFF. The CDR3 DNA follows: TGCAGCGTTGGGGGACAGGGTCGGAATGAGCAGTTCTTC.

This clonotype turned up a few times. V usage is TRBV6-1 and J usage is TRBJ1-6; D remains unclear. The CDR3 length is 14 residues. Germline lookup yields CDR1 MNHNS and CDR2 SASEGT. Trimming pared 7 bases from V and 6 bases from J, leaving 13 bases between. As DNA, the CDR3 is TGTGCCAGCATGTGGCGGGGAAGTAATTCACCCCTCCACTTT. It translates to CASMWRGSNSPLHF.

Only a few counts were recorded for this clonotype. The chain links TRBV27 to TRBJ1-2; D may be TRBD1 (5 bases). Germline CDR1 reads MNHEY; CDR2 reads SMNVEV (reference sequence). The CDR3 consists of 13 residues. V was clipped by 9 bases and J by 4 bases, with 15 bases between them. The CDR3 coding sequence is TGTGCCAGTCAACGACTGGGGGGCTATGGCTACACCTTC. Translating it yields CASQRLGGYGYTF.

This clonotype was detected only a few times. This chain joins TRBV20-1 and TRBJ2-3, with D hard to call. The CDR3 extends over 14 amino acids. CDR1 DFQATT and CDR2 SNEGSKA come from the germline V gene (reference sequence). Trimming left V 4 bases short and J 0 bases short, with 11 bases between. CDR3 in amino acids: CSATARASTDTQYF. The DNA of the CDR3 is TGCAGTGCTACCGCTAGGGCTAGCACAGATACGCAGTATTTT.

This sequence joins TRBV29-1 and TRBJ1-1; a weak D match, TRBD1 (6 bases). The CDR3 sequence is 13 residues long. The germline V gene encodes CDR1 SQVTM and CDR2 ANQGSEA. The germline V and J ends were trimmed by 0 bases and 5 bases, with 10 bases remaining between them. The CDR3 here is CSVEEGGRTEAFF. The CDR3 DNA reads as TGCAGCGTTGAAGAAGGGGGTAGGACTGAAGCTTTCTTT.

V and J are TRBV4-2 and TRBJ2-3, with D unclear. Germline V gene sequence: CDR1 LGHNA, CDR2 YNFKEQ. CDR3 length equals 14 residues. V was cut by 4 bases and J by 2 bases, with 10 bases left in between. In DNA form, the CDR3 reads TGTGCCAGCAGCCGCCGGGTCGACACAGATACGCAGTATTTT. Translating it yields CASSRRVDTDTQYF.

The rearrangement links TRBV5-1 to TRBJ2-5; either TRBD1 or TRBD2 may fit D (7 bases each). This CDR3 is built from 14 residues. The V and J ends lost 5 bases and 4 bases respectively, with 15 bases between them. Germline loops: CDR1 SGHRS, CDR2 YFSETQ. Written as DNA, the CDR3 is TGCGCCAGCAGACGAGACAGGGAGGGAGAGACCCAGTACTTC. Its translation is CASRRDREGETQYF.

This chain connects TRBV20-1 to TRBJ2-7; 7 bases match TRBD1. V lost 5 bases and J lost 0; bases outside the gene matches: 7. CDR1 and CDR2 from the germline V gene are DFQATT and SNEGSKA (reference sequence). The CDR3 runs 14 residues. The CDR3: CSAEGQKSSYEQYF. In DNA, the CDR3 is TGCAGTGCTGAGGGACAGAAGAGCTCCTACGAGCAGTACTTC.

This chain uses TRBV9 with TRBJ2-3; tentative D call: TRBD1 (5 bases). This CDR3 region has 15 residues. The germline V gene encodes CDR1 SGDLS and CDR2 YYNGEE. V was clipped by 3 bases and J by 2 bases, with 13 bases between them. DNA of the CDR3: TGTGCCAGCAGCGCACAGGTTGCACCCACAGATACGCAGTATTTT. Its translation is CASSAQVAPTDTQYF.

This clonotype has a handful of counts. V and J are TRBV5-1 and TRBJ2-5, with D hard to call. Trimming took 4 bases from V and 2 from J, leaving 12 bases between them. In germline, CDR1 is SGHRS, CDR2 YFSETQ. The CDR3 sequence is 14 residues long. DNA of the CDR3: TGCGCCAGCAGCGCGCCTAGGCTGCAAGAGACCCAGTACTTC. The encoded protein is CASSAPRLQETQYF.

The chain joins TRBV24-1 to TRBJ1-3; unclear D gene. This CDR3 spans 15 amino acids. V was clipped by 5 bases and J by 0 bases, with 10 bases between them. CDR1 KGHDR and CDR2 SFDVKD come from the germline V gene. CDR3 bases: TGTGCCACCAGTGCCTCGGAAGGCTCTGGAAACACCATATATTTT. This codes for CATSASEGSGNTIYF.

This clonotype was seen a few times. This chain connects TRBV28 to TRBJ2-7; 7 bases agree with TRBD1. Trimming cost V 6 bases and J 0 bases; bases outside gene matches: 8. CDR1 is MDHEN, CDR2 SYDVKM, per germline. The CDR3 runs 15 residues. The DNA of the CDR3 is TGTGCCAGCAGGACCGCCCGGACAGGCTCCTACGAGCAGTACTTC. Its protein product is CASRTARTGSYEQYF.

This clonotype was seen more than once but under ten times. The rearrangement uses TRBV6-2 or TRBV6-3 and TRBJ2-1, with 13 bases aligning to TRBD2. CDR1 is MNHEY and CDR2 is SVGEGT in the germline V gene. The CDR3 totals 15 residues. Trimming cost V 2 bases and J 5 bases; bases outside gene matches: 0. This CDR3 is CASSYGTSGNNEQFF. For the CDR3, the DNA is TGTGCCAGCAGTTACGGGACTAGCGGGAACAATGAGCAGTTCTTC.